This T cell receptor (beta chain) originates from a study of T cells expressing NK-cell markers. Across the whole study: Underlying the TCR beta repertoires were sorted CD3+CD56+NKG2C+, CD3+CD56+NKG2C- and CD3+CD56-NKG2C+ T cells.

TCRdb derives one entry per CDR3 protein from the 5' RACE reads, leaving out DNA. The sample's table shows roughly 150,000 distinct CDR3 sequences. There are 19 residues in the CDR3. Per germline, CDR1 MNHNS and CDR2 SASEGT. This TCR derives from a woman aged 18-70 years in good health. Source material: blood T cells: a sorted CD56 or NKG2C T cell subset, CD4+ or CD8+ T cells, or bulk PBMC T cells (not recorded which). The chain carries TRBV6-1 and TRBJ1-1; TCRdb's assignment of TRBD1 cannot be checked, as there is no DNA. The CDR3 loop reads CASSPGTGNPGVLNTEAFF.